This TCR beta chain was sequenced for a study of cytomegalovirus exposure and HLA in healthy donors. General study results and limits: The majority of TCR sequences were rare, yet some public TCRs appeared in many donors. The study flagged roughly 150 TCR beta chains as cytomegalovirus-associated.

Trimming took 0 bases from V and 5 from J, leaving 10 bases between them. The CDR3 loop spans 14 amino acids. CDR1 is LNHNV and CDR2 is YYDKDF in the germline V gene (reference sequence). Regarding this clone: Its antigen is undetermined.

Clones were read by immunoSEQ multiplex PCR, and TCRdb kept only the in-frame ones, dropping some. This sample has tens of thousands of clones, with less than 90% found just once. Separation from the roughly 670-subject first cohort characterized the roughly 110-subject validation cohort, to which the donors belonged. The TCR comes from a woman aged 18-35 years in good health and CMV-seropositive. The sample was PBMCs. V is TRBV15 and J is TRBJ1-1; no definite D call. The CDR3 reads CATSRDFGGTEAFF. DNA of the CDR3: TGTGCCACCAGCAGAGATTTCGGAGGGACTGAAGCTTTCTTT.